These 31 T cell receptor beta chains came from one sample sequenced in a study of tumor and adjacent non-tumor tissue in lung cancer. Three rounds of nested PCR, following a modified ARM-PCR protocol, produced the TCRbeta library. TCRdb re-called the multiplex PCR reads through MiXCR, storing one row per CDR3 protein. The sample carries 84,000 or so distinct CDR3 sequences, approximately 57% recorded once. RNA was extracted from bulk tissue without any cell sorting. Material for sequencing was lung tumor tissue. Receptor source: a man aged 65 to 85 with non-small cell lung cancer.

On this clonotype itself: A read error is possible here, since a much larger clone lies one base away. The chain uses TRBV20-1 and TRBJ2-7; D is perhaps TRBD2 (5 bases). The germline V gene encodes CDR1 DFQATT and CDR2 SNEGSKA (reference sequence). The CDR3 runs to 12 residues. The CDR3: CSVRDRDYEQYF. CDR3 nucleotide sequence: TGCAGTGTTAGAGATCGGGACTACGAGCAGTACTTC.

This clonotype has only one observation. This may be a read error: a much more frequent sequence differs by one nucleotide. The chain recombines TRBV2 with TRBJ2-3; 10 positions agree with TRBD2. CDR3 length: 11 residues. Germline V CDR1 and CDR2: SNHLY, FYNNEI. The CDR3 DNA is TGTGCCAGCAGTCAAGCGGGAGGGGAATATTTT. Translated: CASSQAGGEYF.

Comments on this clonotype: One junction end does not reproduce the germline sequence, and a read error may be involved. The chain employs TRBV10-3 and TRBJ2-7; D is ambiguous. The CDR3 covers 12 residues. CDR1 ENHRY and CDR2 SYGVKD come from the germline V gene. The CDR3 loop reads CAFSEGIYEQYF. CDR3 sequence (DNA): TGTGCCTTCAGTGAAGGCATCTACGAGCAGTACTTC.

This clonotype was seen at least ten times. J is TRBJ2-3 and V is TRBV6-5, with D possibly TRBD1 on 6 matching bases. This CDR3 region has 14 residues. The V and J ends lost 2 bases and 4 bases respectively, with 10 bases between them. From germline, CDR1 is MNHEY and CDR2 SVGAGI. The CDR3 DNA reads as TGTGCCAGCAGTTACAGGGACACGGCAGATACGCAGTATTTT. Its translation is CASSYRDTADTQYF.

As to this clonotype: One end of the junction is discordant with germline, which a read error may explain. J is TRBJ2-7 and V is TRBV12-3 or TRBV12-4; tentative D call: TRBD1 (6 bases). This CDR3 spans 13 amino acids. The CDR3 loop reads CASSLGHGDEQYF. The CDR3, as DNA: TGTGCCAGCAGTTTGGGACATGGGGACGAGCAATACTTC.

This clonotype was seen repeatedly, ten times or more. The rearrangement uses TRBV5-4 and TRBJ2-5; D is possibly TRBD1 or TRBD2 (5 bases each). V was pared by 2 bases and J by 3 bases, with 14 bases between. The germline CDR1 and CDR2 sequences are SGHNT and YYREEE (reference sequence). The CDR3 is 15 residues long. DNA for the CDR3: TGTGCCAGCAGCTTCCCGGGGCGGCGGGAAGAGACCCAGTACTTC. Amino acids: CASSFPGRREETQYF.

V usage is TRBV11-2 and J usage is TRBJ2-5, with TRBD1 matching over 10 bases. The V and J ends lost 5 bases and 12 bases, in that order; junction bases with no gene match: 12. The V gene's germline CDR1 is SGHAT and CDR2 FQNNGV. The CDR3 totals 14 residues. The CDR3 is CASSETGGAITEYF. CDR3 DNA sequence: TGTGCCAGCAGCGAGACAGGGGGCGCGATCACCGAGTACTTC. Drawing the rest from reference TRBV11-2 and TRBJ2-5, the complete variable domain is EAGVAQSPRYKIIEKRQSVAFWCNPISGHATLYWYQQILGQGPKLLIQFQNNGVVDDSQLPKDRFSAERLKGVDSTLKIQPAKLEDSAVYLCASSETGGAITEYFGPGTRLLVL.

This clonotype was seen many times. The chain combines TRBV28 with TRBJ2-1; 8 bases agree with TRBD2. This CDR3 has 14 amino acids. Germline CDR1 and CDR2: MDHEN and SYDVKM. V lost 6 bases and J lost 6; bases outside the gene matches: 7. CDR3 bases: TGTGCCAGCAGCTCGTGGCGGGGGGCCAATGAGCAGTTCTTC. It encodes CASSSWRGANEQFF. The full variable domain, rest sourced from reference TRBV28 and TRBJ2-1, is DVKVTQSSRYLVKRTGEKVFLECVQDMDHENMFWYRQDPGLGLRLIYFSYDVKMKEKGDIPEGYSVSREKKERFSLILESASTNQTSMYLCASSSWRGANEQFFGPGTRLTVL.

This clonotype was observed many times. CDR3 bases: TGTGCCAGCAGTGCTGTCCGGGTGGGACAGGGACGTCAGCCCCAGCATTTT. It codes for CASSAVRVGQGRQPQHF. This rearrangement joins TRBV6-5 to TRBJ1-5, with 9 bases matching TRBD1. Looked up from germline, CDR1 is MNHEY and CDR2 is SVGAGI. This CDR3 contains 17 residues. Trimming took 5 bases from V and 6 from J; bases not matched to a gene: 14.

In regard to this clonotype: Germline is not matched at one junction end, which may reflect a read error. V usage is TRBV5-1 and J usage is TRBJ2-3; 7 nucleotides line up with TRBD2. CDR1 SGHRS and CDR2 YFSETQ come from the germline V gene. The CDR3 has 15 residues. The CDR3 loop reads CASSLAGHRTDAQYF. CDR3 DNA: TGCGCCAGCAGCTTAGCGGGGCACCGCACAGATGCGCAGTATTTT.

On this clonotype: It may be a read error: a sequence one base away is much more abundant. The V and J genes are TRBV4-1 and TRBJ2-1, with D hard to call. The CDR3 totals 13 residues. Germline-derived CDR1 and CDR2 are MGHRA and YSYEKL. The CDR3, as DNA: TGCGCCAGCAGCCTAGACGGCTACAATGAGCAGCTCTTC. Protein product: CASSLDGYNEQLF.

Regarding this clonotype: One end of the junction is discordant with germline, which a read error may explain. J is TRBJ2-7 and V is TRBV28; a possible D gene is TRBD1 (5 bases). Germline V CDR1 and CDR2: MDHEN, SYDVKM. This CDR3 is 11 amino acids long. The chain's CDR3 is CTSRSDRDQYF. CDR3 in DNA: TGTACCAGCAGATCCGACAGAGATCAGTACTTC.

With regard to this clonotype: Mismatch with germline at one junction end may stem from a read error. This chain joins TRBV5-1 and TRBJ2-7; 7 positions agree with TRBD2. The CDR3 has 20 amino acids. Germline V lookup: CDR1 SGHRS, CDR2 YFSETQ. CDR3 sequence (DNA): TGCGTCAGCAGCCTCGATGGTGGCCCCTACGGAAGCGGGGTGGAGTACGAGCAGTACTTC. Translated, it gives CVSSLDGGPYGSGVEYEQYF. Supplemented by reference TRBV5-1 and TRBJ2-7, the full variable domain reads KAGVTQTPRYLIKTRGQQVTLSCSPISGHRSVSWYQQTPGQGLQFLFEYFSETQRNKGNFPGRFSGRQFSNSRSEMNVSTLELGDSALYLCVSSLDGGPYGSGVEYEQYFGPGTRLTVT.

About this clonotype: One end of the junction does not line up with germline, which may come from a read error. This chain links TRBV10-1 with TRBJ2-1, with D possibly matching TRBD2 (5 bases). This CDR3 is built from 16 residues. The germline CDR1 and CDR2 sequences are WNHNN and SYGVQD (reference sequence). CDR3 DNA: TGCCCCAGCAGTGCGTCGGGGAAAGTGAAGGAGAATGAGCAGTTCTTC. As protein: CPSSASGKVKENEQFF.

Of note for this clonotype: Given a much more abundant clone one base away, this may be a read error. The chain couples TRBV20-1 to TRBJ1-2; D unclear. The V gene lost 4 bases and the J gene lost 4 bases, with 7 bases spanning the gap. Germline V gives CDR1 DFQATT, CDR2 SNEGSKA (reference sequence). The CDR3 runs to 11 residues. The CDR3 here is CSAIAAYGYTF. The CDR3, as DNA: TGCAGTGCTATCGCGGCCTATGGCTACACCTTC.

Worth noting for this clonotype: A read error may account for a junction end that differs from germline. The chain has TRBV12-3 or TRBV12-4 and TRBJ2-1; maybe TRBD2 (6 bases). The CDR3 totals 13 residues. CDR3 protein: CVSKPGDRNEQFF. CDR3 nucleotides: TGTGTGAGCAAGCCGGGAGATAGGAATGAGCAATTCTTC.

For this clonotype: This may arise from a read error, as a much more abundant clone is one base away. The CDR3 nucleotides read TGTGCCAGCAGGGGATGGGATCTAGCGGGAGTCTCCTACAATGAGCAGTTCTTC. Its protein product is CASRGWDLAGVSYNEQFF. This rearrangement joins TRBV6-1 to TRBJ2-1; 10 positions match TRBD2. The CDR3 totals 18 residues. J was trimmed by 0 bases and V by 6 bases; bases with no gene match: 11. Germline assignment: CDR1 MNHNS and CDR2 SASEGT.

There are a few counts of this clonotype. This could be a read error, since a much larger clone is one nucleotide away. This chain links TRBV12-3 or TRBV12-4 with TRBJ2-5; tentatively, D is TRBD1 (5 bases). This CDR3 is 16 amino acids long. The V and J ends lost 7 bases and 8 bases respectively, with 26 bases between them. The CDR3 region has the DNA TGTGCCAGCACCGCCCGGGTGGTAGGGGATCTACGAACCCAGTACTTC. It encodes CASTARVVGDLRTQYF.

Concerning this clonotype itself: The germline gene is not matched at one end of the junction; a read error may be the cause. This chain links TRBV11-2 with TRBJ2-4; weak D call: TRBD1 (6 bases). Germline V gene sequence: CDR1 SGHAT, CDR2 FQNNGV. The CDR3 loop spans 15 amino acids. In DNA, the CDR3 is TGTGCCAGCAGCCCCCCTGACAGGTGGAGAAACATTCAGCACTTC. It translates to CASSPPDRWRNIQHF.

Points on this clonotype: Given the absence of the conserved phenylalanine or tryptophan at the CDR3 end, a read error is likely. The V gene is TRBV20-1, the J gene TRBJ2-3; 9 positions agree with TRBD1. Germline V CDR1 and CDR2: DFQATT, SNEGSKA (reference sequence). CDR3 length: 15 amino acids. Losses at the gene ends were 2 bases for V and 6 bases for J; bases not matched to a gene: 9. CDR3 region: CSARLRDRDEDTQYS. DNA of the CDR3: TGCAGTGCTAGACTCCGGGACAGGGATGAGGATACGCAGTATTCT.

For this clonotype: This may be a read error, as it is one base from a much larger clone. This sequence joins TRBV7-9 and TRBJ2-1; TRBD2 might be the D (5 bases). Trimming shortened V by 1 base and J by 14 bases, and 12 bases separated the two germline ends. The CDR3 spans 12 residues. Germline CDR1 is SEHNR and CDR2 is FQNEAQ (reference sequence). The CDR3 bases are TGTGCCAGCAGCTTAGGGCAGGAGGAGGAGTTCTTC. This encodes CASSLGQEEEFF.

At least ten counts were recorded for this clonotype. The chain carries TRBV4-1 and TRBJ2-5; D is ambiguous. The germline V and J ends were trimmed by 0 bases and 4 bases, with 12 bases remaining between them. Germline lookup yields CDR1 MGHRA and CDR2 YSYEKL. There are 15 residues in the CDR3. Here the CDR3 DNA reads TGCGCCAGCAGCCAAGAAGGATCCAGTAGAGAGACCCAGTACTTC. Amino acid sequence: CASSQEGSSRETQYF.

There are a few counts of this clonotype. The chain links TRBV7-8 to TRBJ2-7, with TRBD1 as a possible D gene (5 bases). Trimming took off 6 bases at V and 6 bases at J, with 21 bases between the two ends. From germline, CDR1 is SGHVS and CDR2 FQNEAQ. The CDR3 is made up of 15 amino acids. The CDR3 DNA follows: TGTGCCAGCAGGTTAAGGGGCTCTAGTGACGGCGAGCAGTACTTC. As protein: CASRLRGSSDGEQYF.

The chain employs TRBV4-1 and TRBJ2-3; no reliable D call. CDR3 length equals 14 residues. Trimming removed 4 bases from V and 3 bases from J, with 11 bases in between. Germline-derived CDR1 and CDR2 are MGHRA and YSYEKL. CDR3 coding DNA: TGCGCCAGCAGCCTAGATAGTATAACAGATACGCAGTATTTT. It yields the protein CASSLDSITDTQYF.

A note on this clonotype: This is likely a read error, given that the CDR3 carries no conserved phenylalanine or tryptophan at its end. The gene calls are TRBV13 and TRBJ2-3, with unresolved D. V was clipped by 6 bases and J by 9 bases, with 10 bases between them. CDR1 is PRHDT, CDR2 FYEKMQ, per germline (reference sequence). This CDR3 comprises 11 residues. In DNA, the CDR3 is TGTGCCAGCAGTCAAATGGGCACGCAGTATTTA. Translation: CASSQMGTQYL.

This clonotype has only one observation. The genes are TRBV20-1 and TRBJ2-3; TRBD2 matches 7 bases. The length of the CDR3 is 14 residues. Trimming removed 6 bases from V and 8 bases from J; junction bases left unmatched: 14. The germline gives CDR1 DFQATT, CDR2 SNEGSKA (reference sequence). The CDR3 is CSAPPGLMGCTQYF. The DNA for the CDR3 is TGCAGTGCACCCCCGGGACTAATGGGCTGTACGCAGTATTTT.

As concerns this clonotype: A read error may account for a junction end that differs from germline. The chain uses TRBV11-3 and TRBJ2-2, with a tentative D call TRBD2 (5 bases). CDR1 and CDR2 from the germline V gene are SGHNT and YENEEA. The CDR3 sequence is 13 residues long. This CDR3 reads CISSPLNTGELFF. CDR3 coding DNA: TGTATCAGCAGTCCCTTGAACACCGGGGAACTGTTTTTT.

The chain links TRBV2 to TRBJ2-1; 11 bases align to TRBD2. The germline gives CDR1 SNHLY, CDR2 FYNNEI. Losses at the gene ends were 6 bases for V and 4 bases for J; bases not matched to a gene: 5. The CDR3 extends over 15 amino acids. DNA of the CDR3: TGTGCCAGCAGACTACTAGCGGGGGCTTACAATGAGCAGTTCTTC. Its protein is CASRLLAGAYNEQFF.

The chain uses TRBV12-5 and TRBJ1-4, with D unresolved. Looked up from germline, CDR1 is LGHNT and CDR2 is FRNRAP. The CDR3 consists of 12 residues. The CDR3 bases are TGTGCCTGTGGCTCCACTCGGTGGTTCCTGTTTTTT. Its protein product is CACGSTRWFLFF. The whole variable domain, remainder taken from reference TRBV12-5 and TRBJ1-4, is DARVTQTPRHKVTEMGQEVTMRCQPILGHNTVFWYRQTMMQGLELLAYFRNRAPLDDSGMPKDRFSAEMPDATLATLKIQPSEPRDSAVYFCACGSTRWFLFFGSGTQLSVL.

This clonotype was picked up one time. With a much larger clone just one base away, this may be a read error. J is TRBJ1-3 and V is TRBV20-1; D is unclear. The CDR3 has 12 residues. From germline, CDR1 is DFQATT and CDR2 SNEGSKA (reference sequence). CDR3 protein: CSARSYGITIYF. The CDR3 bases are TGCAGTGCTAGGAGCTATGGAATCACCATATATTTT.

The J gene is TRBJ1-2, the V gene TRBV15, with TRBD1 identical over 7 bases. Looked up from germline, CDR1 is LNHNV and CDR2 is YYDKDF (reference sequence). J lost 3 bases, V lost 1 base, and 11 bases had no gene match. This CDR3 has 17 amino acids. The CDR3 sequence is CATSRGGGAPVDYGYTF. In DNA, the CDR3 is TGTGCCACCAGCAGAGGAGGGGGCGCCCCCGTAGACTATGGCTACACCTTC.